This T cell receptor beta chain is drawn from a study of Graves' ophthalmopathy and Graves' hyperthyroidism. Whole-study context: Pretreatment peripheral blood was obtained at initial diagnosis.

The sample holds a few counts of this clonotype. No antigen is known for it. About 10 ml of fresh blood yielded the PBMCs by density gradient. Study-wide points: In blood, most expanded thyroid clonotypes above 0.001 frequency were also detected.

CDR3 regions of TCR beta were amplified from RNA transcripts. First-round RT-PCR with HTBI primers preceded a second-round multiplex PCR. TCRdb independently ran MiXCR on the multiplex PCR reads; one entry per CDR3 protein. This sample has approximately 50,000 distinct CDR3 sequences, with around half found just once. Sequenced: peripheral blood. The sequence was collected from an adult man with Graves' ophthalmopathy.

CDR3: CASSYVTSGSGANVLTF. CDR3 nucleotide sequence: TGTGCCAGCAGTTACGTAACTAGCGGATCTGGGGCCAACGTCCTGACTTTC. The chain couples TRBV6-6 to TRBJ2-6, with 8 positions matching TRBD2. V lost 2 bases and J lost 1; bases outside the gene matches: 4. This CDR3 has 17 amino acids. CDR1 is MNHNY and CDR2 is SVGAGI in the germline V gene (reference sequence).